This T cell receptor (beta chain) was captured in a study of shared clonotypes between healthy human individuals. Regarding the study as a whole: The generation probabilities recorded for non-shared clonotypes fell below those of clonotypes shared by all four donors.

Between the trimmed V and J ends, which lost 1 base and 5 bases, there was a span of 14 bases. The CDR3 loop spans 16 amino acids. Per germline, CDR1 MNHNS and CDR2 SASEGT. The table came from immunoSEQ multiplex PCR; TCRdb's copy has only in-frame clones and leaves some out. The repertoire holds 850,000 to 1,200,000 clones, with 65% to 75% as singletons. To note about this clone: Its antigen is undetermined.

The sequence was collected from a man aged 18 to 29 in good health. The chain recombines TRBV6-1 with TRBJ1-4; D gene unclear. The source material was memory CD4+ T cells sorted from blood. Specified subset: CD45RA-negative fraction. This CDR3 is CASSEDRKGGNEKLFF. The CDR3 bases are TGTGCCAGCAGTGAAGATAGAAAGGGCGGGAATGAAAAACTGTTTTTT.